This record covers a single T cell receptor beta chain. Its target is unknown. Repertoires were generated with immunoSEQ multiplex PCR, while TCRdb's copy carries only in-frame clones and drops some. The sample includes about 64,000 clones, over 80% of them seen just once. The sample originates from a study of T cell responses to AZD1222 COVID-19 vaccine. The study, taken as a whole, reports: Donors were largely white British and mainly female; clonal diversity was possibly underestimated.

This receptor was taken from an adult who received the MenACWY meningococcal vaccine as a control. Sequencing was performed on peripheral blood, taken 28 days after the second dose of the MenACWY control vaccine.

CDR3 loop: CSVIVRDLRTFF. The CDR3 nucleotides read TGCAGCGTTATTGTACGGGACCTTAGAACTTTCTTT. This chain links TRBV29-1 with TRBJ1-1, with D tentatively TRBD1 (5 bases). Germline lookup yields CDR1 SQVTM and CDR2 ANQGSEA. V lost 5 bases, J lost 12 bases, and 19 bases lay in between. This CDR3 comprises 12 residues.